This T cell receptor (beta chain) was sequenced for a study of cytomegalovirus exposure and HLA in healthy donors. Study-wide context: Across 350 to 400 genotyped donors, 65% to 90% landed in the Caucasian-associated ancestry cluster. Study-level points and caveats: Rarity characterized most TCR sequences, yet some public TCRs appeared in many donors. The authors assumed roughly uniform sequencing depth across donors for presence/absence analyses. It was likely that a cluster of highly shared sequence variants was a sequencing artifact.

In germline, CDR1 is SEHNR, CDR2 FQNEAQ (reference sequence). CDR3 length: 16 amino acids. V shed 1 base, J shed 5 bases, and the junction held 8 bases outside the gene matches. As concerns this clone: The antigen is undetermined.

Primers: 60 Vbeta forward and 13 Jbeta reverse. Produced via immunoSEQ multiplex PCR; TCRdb's table is partial and in-frame only. This table lists approximately 100,000 clones. Sequences were obtained from PBMCs. This chain links TRBV7-9 with TRBJ2-5; 9 positions agree with TRBD1. The receptor's source is a man in his forties in good health and CMV-seronegative. DNA for the CDR3: TGTGCCAGCAGCTTAGTAGGACAGGGGAGGATGGAGACCCAGTACTTC. Its protein is CASSLVGQGRMETQYF.